This T cell receptor beta chain was obtained from a study of T-cell memory formation after mild COVID-19. Study information: TCR clusters largely stayed donor specific.

Concerning this clonotype itself: Its matching antigen is unknown.

Study-level findings and limits: CD4+ contracting clones were mainly CM and EM; CD8+ ones, EMRA.

TCR alpha and TCR beta cDNA libraries with sample barcodes and UMIs came from 5'RACE using constant-segment primers. TCRdb independently ran MiXCR on the 5' RACE reads; one entry per CDR3 protein. The sample consists of 400,000 to 500,000 distinct CDR3 sequences, around 18% of them appearing once. This TCR derives from an adult woman who had mild COVID-19 (a few samples of this study predate the infection). Cell type and time point are not known. Sequenced input: PBMCs or a T cell subset sorted from them (not recorded which).

DNA of the CDR3: TGTGCCAGCAGTGATTGGGGCAGCATGTATGGCTACACCTTC. This codes for CASSDWGSMYGYTF. The chain is built from TRBV6-1 and TRBJ1-2; D is perhaps TRBD1 (5 bases). Trimming removed 3 bases from V and 5 bases from J, with 13 bases in between. Germline CDR1 and CDR2: MNHNS and SASEGT. The CDR3 runs to 14 residues.